This entry lists 14 T cell receptor delta chains sequenced from one sample in a study of gammadelta T cells in human blood. TCRdb used CATT to re-call clones from the RT-PCR reads. Of 480 or so delta-chain clones in the sample, roughly 65% were seen once. Sequencing was carried out using non-Vgamma9Vdelta2 gamma-delta T cells from fetal blood. The receptors derive from a human fetus.

Worth noting for this clone: A far larger clone is off by one base, so a read error is likely. V usage is TRDV2 and J usage is TRDJ1, with 11 bases lining up with TRDD3. Germline V CDR1 and CDR2: GEAIGNYY, EKD. The CDR3 is made up of 18 amino acids. Here the CDR3 reads CAREMGDTSGLYTDKLIF. The DNA of the CDR3 is TGTGCCCGTGAGATGGGGGATACGTCGGGCTTGTACACCGATAAACTCATCTTT.

A note on this clone: With a much larger clone just one base away, this may be a read error. This chain uses TRDV2 with TRDJ3; TRDD3 matches at 13 bases. Germline CDR1 GEAIGNYY, CDR2 EKD. The CDR3 covers 21 residues. The CDR3 protein is CACDTSVLGDTRSWVTRQMFF. In DNA form, the CDR3 reads TGTGCCTGTGACACCTCAGTACTGGGGGATACGCGCTCCTGGGTCACCCGACAGATGTTTTTC.

About this clone: A far larger clone is only one base removed, so a read error is likely. The chain is built from TRDV2 and TRDJ2, with 13 nucleotides matching TRDD3. The CDR3 is 14 residues long. Losses at the gene ends were 5 bases for V and 6 bases for J; bases not matched to a gene: 2. Germline CDR1 is GEAIGNYY and CDR2 is EKD. The CDR3 DNA follows: TGTGCCTGTGCCACTGGGGGATACGCAGCACAACTCTTCTTT. It encodes CACATGGYAAQLFF.

The sample holds a few counts of this clone. This likely traces to a read error, being one base from a far larger clone. V is TRDV3 and J is TRDJ3, with TRDD3 identical over 9 bases. Germline CDR1 and CDR2: TVYSNPD and GDNSRS (reference sequence). The CDR3 runs to 15 residues. The DNA of the CDR3 is TGTGCCTTTACTGGGGGATCCTGGGACCCCCGACAGATGTTTTTC. Translating it yields CAFTGGSWDPRQMFF.

Note on this clone: A far larger clone is just one base off, so this is likely a read error. This rearrangement joins TRDV2 to TRDJ1; the match to TRDD3 covers 11 bases. The V segment lost 4 bases and the J segment 0 bases; nucleotides outside the gene matches: 12. This CDR3 is 18 amino acids long. Germline V lookup: CDR1 GEAIGNYY, CDR2 EKD. As DNA, the CDR3 is TGTGCCTGTGAGATGGGGGATACGTCGGACTTGTACACCGATAAACTCATCTTT. Translated, it gives CACEMGDTSDLYTDKLIF.

In its sample, this clone was seen once. One base separates it from a far larger clone, so it is likely a read error. The chain links TRDV1 to TRDJ1; TRDD3 matches 7 bases. Germline V gives CDR1 TSWWSYY, CDR2 QGS. V dropped 1 base and J dropped 0; count of bases not matched to a gene: 5. The CDR3 loop spans 16 amino acids. This CDR3 reads CALGEPGDLYTDKLIF. As DNA, the CDR3 is TGTGCTCTTGGGGAACCGGGGGATTTGTACACCGATAAACTCATCTTT.

The chain couples TRDV2 to TRDJ3; 11 nucleotides line up with TRDD3. J gave up 0 bases and V 0 bases, and 3 bases lay outside the gene matches. The CDR3 runs to 19 residues. CDR1 and CDR2 from the germline V gene are GEAIGNYY and EKD. DNA for the CDR3: TGTGCCTGTGACACCTTTACTGGGGGATACTCCTGGGACACCCGACAGATGTTTTTC. It yields the protein CACDTFTGGYSWDTRQMFF.

This clone is labeled large. The rearrangement links TRDV2 to TRDJ3; TRDD3 matches 9 bases. CDR1 and CDR2 from the germline V gene are GEAIGNYY and EKD. The J segment lost 0 bases and the V segment lost 3 bases, leaving 5 bases of the junction unmatched. This CDR3 has 18 amino acids. The CDR3 DNA sequence: TGTGCCTGTGACCACTGGGGGACCACCTCCTGGGACACCCGACAGATGTTTTTC. Translated: CACDHWGTTSWDTRQMFF.

This clone has a single count. A far more abundant clone sits one base away, making this likely a read error. Other nucleotide sequences in the sample specify the same CDR3. The chain is built from TRDV2 and TRDJ2, with 7 nucleotides matching TRDD3. Germline V gives CDR1 GEAIGNYY, CDR2 EKD. CDR3 length: 15 amino acids. CDR3: CACDTGWGPTAQLFF. The CDR3, as DNA: TGTGCATGTGACACCGGCTGGGGGCCGACAGCACAACTCTTCTTT.

Comment on this clone: A read error is the likely source, as a far larger clone sits one nucleotide away. This chain uses TRDV2 with TRDJ3, with D tentatively TRDD3 (6 bases). Trimming cost V 3 bases and J 2 bases, with 7 bases left between them. Germline V gene lookup returns CDR1 GEAIGNYY and CDR2 EKD. This CDR3 has 15 amino acids. CDR3 in amino acids: CACDWGAWDTRQMFF. As DNA, the CDR3 is TGTGCCTGTGACTGGGGGGCCTGGGACACCCGACAGATGTTTTTC.

On this clone itself: A far larger clone is off by one base, so a read error is likely. J is TRDJ1 and V is TRDV3, with 7 bases matching TRDD3. This CDR3 is built from 13 residues. V shed 2 bases, J shed 0 bases, and the junction held 3 bases outside the gene matches. Per germline, CDR1 TVYSNPD and CDR2 GDNSRS (reference sequence). This CDR3 reads CAFAGGYTDKLIF. The DNA of the CDR3 is TGTGCCTTTGCTGGGGGGTACACCGATAAACTCATCTTT.

As regards this clone: This likely traces to a read error, being one base from a far larger clone. The same CDR3 is also encoded by other DNA sequences in this sample. V and J are TRDV1 and TRDJ1, with TRDD3 identical over 13 bases. CDR3 size: 15 residues. Germline V gives CDR1 TSWWSYY, CDR2 QGS. The CDR3 DNA follows: TGTGCACTTGGGGAACTGGGGGATACGACCGATAAACTCATCTTT. This gives the protein CALGELGDTTDKLIF.

A word on this clone: With a far larger clone one base away, a read error is the likely cause. The chain combines TRDV2 with TRDJ1; TRDD3 matches 13 bases. Germline V CDR1 and CDR2: GEAIGNYY, EKD. The CDR3 extends over 13 amino acids. CDR3 sequence reads: CARDWGIRDKLIF. Written as DNA, the CDR3 is TGTGCCCGTGACTGGGGGATACGGGATAAACTCATCTTT.

Only one count was recorded for this clone. A single base is all that separates this from a far larger clone, so a read error is likely. V gene TRDV3 combines with J gene TRDJ1, with 7 bases aligning to TRDD3. The CDR3 spans 13 residues. CDR1 and CDR2 from the germline V gene are TVYSNPD and GDNSRS (reference sequence). The CDR3 loop reads CAFTGGYTDKRIF. In DNA, the CDR3 is TGTGCCTTTACTGGGGGGTACACCGATAAACGCATCTTT.